Below, 22 T cell receptor beta chains from the same sample are listed, as sequenced in a study of blood T cell repertoires in COVID-19. The method was immunoSEQ multiplex PCR; TCRdb's version includes in-frame clones alone and lacks a portion of them. The top ten clones hold approximately 0.8% of a sample with about 70,000 clones, roughly 80% of them seen once. Specimen: peripheral blood. All receptors derive from an older woman with acute or convalescent COVID-19.

The V gene is TRBV7-2, the J gene TRBJ2-1, with TRBD2 identical over 7 bases. V was pared by 6 bases and J by 10 bases, with 9 bases of the junction left unmatched. Looked up from germline, CDR1 is SGHTA and CDR2 is FQGNSA. The CDR3 spans 13 residues. The CDR3 DNA reads as TGTGCCAGCAGGCTGGCGGGAGTAAGAGAGCAGTTCTTC. It yields the protein CASRLAGVREQFF.

The CDR3 region is CASSSWQGGEQFF. As DNA, the CDR3 is TGCGCCAGCAGCAGTTGGCAGGGAGGAGAGCAGTTCTTC. The V and J genes are TRBV4-3 and TRBJ2-1; a possible D gene is TRBD2 (6 bases). The CDR3 spans 13 residues. Germline V gene data show CDR1 as LGHNA and CDR2 as YSLEER. V was shortened by 5 bases and J by 10 bases, with 15 bases between the two germline ends.

The chain carries TRBV20-1 and TRBJ1-3; weak D call: TRBD1 (6 bases). V was trimmed by 3 bases and J by 2 bases, leaving 11 bases between them. The CDR3 is made up of 14 amino acids. Germline values: CDR1 DFQATT, CDR2 SNEGSKA (reference sequence). This chain's CDR3 is CSASRGAAGNTIYF. In nucleotides, the CDR3 is TGCAGTGCTAGTCGGGGGGCCGCTGGAAACACCATATATTTT.

V is TRBV5-6 and J is TRBJ1-5; perhaps TRBD1 as D (5 bases). CDR1 is SGHDT and CDR2 is YYEEEE in the germline V gene. The V gene lost 4 bases and the J gene lost 2 bases, with 22 bases spanning the gap. The CDR3 is 18 amino acids. CDR3 sequence: CASSHWGGWQGGNQPQHF. The CDR3, as DNA: TGTGCCAGCAGCCATTGGGGTGGTTGGCAGGGTGGCAATCAGCCCCAGCATTTT.

This sequence joins TRBV6-6 and TRBJ2-7; D perhaps matches TRBD2 (5 bases). Germline loops: CDR1 MNHNY, CDR2 SVGAGI (reference sequence). The CDR3 is 13 amino acids. Between the trimmed V and J ends, which lost 2 bases and 7 bases, there was a span of 12 bases. CDR3: CASSYIPGGEQYF. CDR3 coding DNA: TGTGCCAGCAGTTACATCCCCGGCGGGGAGCAGTACTTC.

V is TRBV30 and J is TRBJ2-6, with 8 bases matching TRBD1. With 3 bases clipped from V and 4 bases from J, the junction kept 14 bases outside the gene matches. This CDR3 spans 18 amino acids. Germline CDR1 reads GTSNPN; CDR2 reads SVGIG (reference sequence). The DNA of the CDR3 is TGTGCCTGGAGGGACCGGGGCAGGGGGCTACTGGGGGCCAACGTCCTGACTTTC. Translating it yields CAWRDRGRGLLGANVLTF.

This chain links TRBV11-2 with TRBJ2-1; possible D gene TRBD2, 6 bases. The V end was cut by 4 bases, the J end by 6 bases, with 16 bases between. The CDR3 extends over 15 amino acids. CDR1 is SGHAT, CDR2 FQNNGV, per germline. CDR3 residues: CASSSWPRDSNEQFF. The CDR3 region has the DNA TGTGCCAGCAGCTCCTGGCCCCGGGACTCCAATGAGCAGTTCTTC. The complete variable domain, with remaining parts taken from reference TRBV11-2 and TRBJ2-1, reads EAGVAQSPRYKIIEKRQSVAFWCNPISGHATLYWYQQILGQGPKLLIQFQNNGVVDDSQLPKDRFSAERLKGVDSTLKIQPAKLEDSAVYLCASSSWPRDSNEQFFGPGTRLTVL.

The chain joins TRBV7-9 to TRBJ2-7; 9 bases are shared with TRBD1. V trimming: 7 bases; J trimming: 5 bases; junction bases outside the gene matches: 6. The CDR3 extends over 13 amino acids. CDR1 is SEHNR, CDR2 FQNEAQ, per germline (reference sequence). The CDR3 nucleotides read TGTGCCAGCATAGGACAGGGGAACGACGAGCAGTACTTC. Translation gives CASIGQGNDEQYF.

The chain has TRBV10-3 and TRBJ2-5; possible D gene TRBD2, 6 bases. Germline CDR1 reads ENHRY; CDR2 reads SYGVKD. The CDR3 runs to 18 residues. Between the trimmed V and J ends, which lost 0 bases and 7 bases, there was a span of 24 bases. CDR3 DNA: TGTGCCATCAGTGAGTCGCTCTTACTAGCCTCCGATGAAGGGACCCAGTACTTC. Translating gives CAISESLLLASDEGTQYF.

A few counts support this clone. The V gene is TRBV7-2, the J gene TRBJ2-6; D unclear. Germline V gene data show CDR1 as SGHTA and CDR2 as FQGNSA. V was trimmed by 5 bases and J by 4 bases, leaving 12 bases between them. CDR3 length equals 15 residues. CDR3 protein: CASSPRLLGANVLTF. The CDR3 DNA sequence: TGTGCCAGCAGCCCCCGTCTGTTGGGGGCCAACGTCCTGACTTTC. Variable domain in full (rest from reference TRBV7-2 and TRBJ2-6): GAGVSQSPSNKVTEKGKDVELRCDPISGHTALYWYRQSLGQGLEFLIYFQGNSAPDKSGLPSDRFSAERTGGSVSTLTIQRTQQEDSAVYLCASSPRLLGANVLTFGAGSRLTVL.

This CDR3 reads CASSLGTRRISGNTIYF. Here the CDR3 DNA reads TGTGCCAGCAGCTTAGGTACTAGGCGGATCTCTGGAAACACCATATATTTT. The chain employs TRBV7-8 and TRBJ1-3; no clear D gene. There are 17 residues in the CDR3. V lost 1 base to trimming and J lost 0 bases, with 13 bases between them. Germline CDR1 is SGHVS and CDR2 is FQNEAQ.

This chain uses TRBV2 with TRBJ2-3, with D perhaps matching TRBD2 (6 bases). V lost 9 bases to trimming and J lost 0 bases, with 10 bases between them. CDR3 size: 13 residues. Per germline, CDR1 SNHLY and CDR2 FYNNEI. The CDR3 region has the DNA TGTGCCAGACAGAGCGGGAGCACAGATACGCAGTATTTT. Its protein product is CARQSGSTDTQYF.

The chain uses TRBV19 and TRBJ2-5; possibly TRBD2 for D (5 bases). The V end was cut by 3 bases, the J end by 3 bases, with 8 bases between. The germline V gene encodes CDR1 LNHDA and CDR2 SQIVND (reference sequence). The CDR3 runs to 13 residues. In nucleotides, the CDR3 is TGTGCCAGTAGTATTCTGGGAGAAGAGACCCAGTACTTC. Translated, it gives CASSILGEETQYF.

The chain employs TRBV28 and TRBJ1-2; 8 bases agree with TRBD1. V gave up 6 bases and J gave up 4 bases; unmatched junction bases: 7. This CDR3 has 14 residues. Germline V lookup: CDR1 MDHEN, CDR2 SYDVKM. The CDR3 DNA reads as TGTGCCAGCAGAACTACAGGGGGATCCTATGGCTACACCTTC. Translating it yields CASRTTGGSYGYTF.

The rearrangement joins TRBV27 to TRBJ1-2; 7 positions match TRBD1. V lost 4 bases, J lost 7 bases, and 12 bases stayed unmatched. This CDR3 comprises 15 residues. The germline gives CDR1 MNHEY, CDR2 SMNVEV (reference sequence). The DNA of the CDR3 is TGTGCCAGCAGTTCCTCCGGGACAGTGACTCTTGGCTACACCTTC. This encodes CASSSSGTVTLGYTF.

This clone has more than one count but fewer than ten. In DNA form, the CDR3 reads TGTGCCAGTAGAATGGACAGGGCGGGCACTGAAGCTTTCTTT. It translates to CASRMDRAGTEAFF. The chain couples TRBV19 to TRBJ1-1; TRBD1 agrees at 8 bases. V gave up 6 bases and J gave up 4 bases; unmatched junction bases: 7. Germline V gene data show CDR1 as LNHDA and CDR2 as SQIVND (reference sequence). This CDR3 has 14 residues.

The chain recombines TRBV25-1 with TRBJ2-1, with 10 bases lining up with TRBD2. The germline V gene encodes CDR1 MGHDK and CDR2 SYGVNS. V shed 5 bases, J shed 8 bases, and the junction held 12 bases outside the gene matches. This CDR3 is 16 amino acids long. In DNA form, the CDR3 reads TGTGCCAGCAGTTCCCACCGGCTAGCGGGAGTGGATGAGCAGTTCTTC. Its translation: CASSSHRLAGVDEQFF.

This rearrangement joins TRBV30 to TRBJ2-7, with 9 bases matching TRBD1. Germline V gene sequence: CDR1 GTSNPN, CDR2 SVGIG (reference sequence). This CDR3 spans 18 amino acids. The J segment lost 5 bases and the V segment lost 4 bases, leaving 21 bases of the junction unmatched. The CDR3 nucleotides are TGTGCCTGGAAAGAAAGAGGTTTTGGCGGGACAGGGTTTAACGAGCAGTACTTC. Translating it yields CAWKERGFGGTGFNEQYF.

J is TRBJ1-5 and V is TRBV19; D call uncertain. CDR3 length: 15 amino acids. Trimming stripped 4 bases from V and 1 base from J, with 11 bases between. Looked up from germline, CDR1 is LNHDA and CDR2 is SQIVND (reference sequence). In DNA form, the CDR3 reads TGTGCCAGTAGTACCGGGGTGGGGAGCAATCAGCCCCAGCATTTT. Translated: CASSTGVGSNQPQHF.

The chain couples TRBV18 to TRBJ1-1, with D unresolved. The germline V and J ends were trimmed by 4 bases and 0 bases, with 9 bases remaining between them. Germline CDR1 KGHSH, CDR2 LQKENI. This CDR3 is 14 amino acids long. The CDR3 spells CASSLDRLNTEAFF. CDR3 nucleotides: TGTGCCAGCTCACTAGATCGATTGAACACTGAAGCTTTCTTT.

V gene TRBV3-1 (or the pseudogene TRBV3-2) combines with J gene TRBJ2-5; the match to TRBD2 covers 9 bases. With 1 base clipped from V and 4 bases from J, the junction kept 16 bases outside the gene matches. Germline V gene data show CDR1 as LGHDT and CDR2 as YNNKEL (reference sequence). This CDR3 has 19 residues. CDR3 DNA: TGTGCCAGCAGCCAAGTTTCTCAGGAACTAGCGGGTCTTGGAGAGACCCAGTACTTC. Protein: CASSQVSQELAGLGETQYF.

The J gene is TRBJ2-1, the V gene TRBV2; 11 nucleotides align to TRBD2. V shed 1 base, J shed 8 bases, and the junction held 4 bases outside the gene matches. CDR3 length equals 15 residues. CDR1 SNHLY and CDR2 FYNNEI come from the germline V gene. The DNA of the CDR3 is TGTGCCAGCAGTGAAGTAGCGGGGGGGCCTGATGAGCAGTTCTTC. This codes for CASSEVAGGPDEQFF.